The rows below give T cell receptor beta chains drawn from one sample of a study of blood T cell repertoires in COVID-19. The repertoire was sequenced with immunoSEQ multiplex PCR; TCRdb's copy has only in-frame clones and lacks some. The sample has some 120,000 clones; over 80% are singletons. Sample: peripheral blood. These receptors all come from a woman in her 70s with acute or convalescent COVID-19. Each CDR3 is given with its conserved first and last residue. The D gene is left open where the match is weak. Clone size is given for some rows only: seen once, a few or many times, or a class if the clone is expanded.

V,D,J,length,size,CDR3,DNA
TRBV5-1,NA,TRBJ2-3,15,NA,CASSFRGWGTDTQYF,TGCGCCAGCAGCTTTCGAGGGTGGGGCACAGATACGCAGTATTTT
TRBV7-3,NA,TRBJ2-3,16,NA,CASSLTPGASTDTQYF,TGTGCCAGCAGCTTAACCCCAGGGGCTAGCACAGATACGCAGTATTTT
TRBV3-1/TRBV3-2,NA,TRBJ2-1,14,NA,CASSPGGRANEQFF,TGTGCCAGCAGCCCCGGGGGGCGGGCCAATGAGCAGTTCTTC
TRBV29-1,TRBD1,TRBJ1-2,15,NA,CSVGTGTGSNYGYTF,TGCAGCGTTGGTACGGGGACAGGATCGAACTATGGCTACACCTTC
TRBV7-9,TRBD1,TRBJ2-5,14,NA,CASSLTGGHETQYF,TGTGCCAGCAGCCTGACAGGGGGCCATGAGACCCAGTACTTC
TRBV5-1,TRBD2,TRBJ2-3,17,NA,CASSLVGGGGHTGTQYF,TGCGCCAGCAGCTTGGTAGGCGGGGGGGGCCACACAGGTACGCAGTATTTT
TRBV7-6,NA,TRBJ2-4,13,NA,CASSLGGSGIQYF,TGTGCCAGCAGCTTAGGAGGGTCGGGCATTCAGTACTTC
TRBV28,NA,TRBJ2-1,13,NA,CASSLVLDNEQFF,TGTGCCAGCAGTTTGGTACTAGACAATGAGCAGTTCTTC
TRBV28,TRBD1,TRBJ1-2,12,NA,CASRGTGYGYTF,TGTGCCAGCAGGGGGACAGGTTATGGCTACACCTTC
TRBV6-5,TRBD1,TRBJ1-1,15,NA,CASSLWTGTNTEAFF,TGTGCCAGCAGTCTTTGGACAGGGACGAACACTGAAGCTTTCTTT
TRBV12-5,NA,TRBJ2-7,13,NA,CASGLTYSYEQYF,TGTGCTAGTGGTTTGACCTACAGCTACGAGCAGTACTTC
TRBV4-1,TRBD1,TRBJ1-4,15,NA,CASSAQGATNEKLFF,TGCGCCAGCAGCGCACAGGGGGCAACTAATGAAAAACTGTTTTTT
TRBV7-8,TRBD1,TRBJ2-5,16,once,CASSPRQGSYQETQYF,TGTGCCAGCAGCCCCCGACAGGGGTCTTACCAAGAGACCCAGTACTTC
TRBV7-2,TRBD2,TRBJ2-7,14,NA,CASSFGTRSYEQYF,TGTGCCAGCAGCTTTGGGACTAGATCCTACGAGCAGTACTTC
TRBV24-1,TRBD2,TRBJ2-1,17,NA,CATSDSRLAGGGNEQFF,TGTGCCACCAGTGACTCCCGACTAGCGGGGGGGGGAAATGAGCAGTTCTTC
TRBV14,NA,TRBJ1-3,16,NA,CASSQEFETPGNTIYF,TGTGCCAGCAGCCAAGAATTTGAGACACCCGGAAACACCATATATTTT